The present T cell receptor beta chain was sequenced within a study of neurological immune-mediated disorders. There are many counts of this clonotype. The target antigen is unknown. Stated time point: longitudinal time-point 3. Findings and caveats of the study: Private repertoires in all groups were suggested by the absence of shared CDR3 amino acid sequences among expanded clones across subjects. Clinical features showed no association with the multiple sclerosis repertoire cluster, and MRI features showed none either. The greatest degree of TCR clonal expansion was observed in HTLV-1-associated myelopathy, with the lowest in multiple sclerosis, below that of healthy controls.

Synthesis of cDNA was performed by 5'RACE using 10-nucleotide random UMIs. TCRdb re-derived calls from the 5' RACE reads in MiXCR, one entry per CDR3 protein. The table includes some 89,000 distinct CDR3 sequences, approximately 4.3% detected once. Sequencing input: PBMCs. The source of this sequence is a woman aged 55 to 70 with multiple sclerosis.

The DNA of the CDR3 is TGTGCCAGCAGTTACGGGGGGCGCACAGATACGCAGTATTTT. As protein: CASSYGGRTDTQYF. The chain links TRBV6-5 to TRBJ2-3, with D tentatively TRBD1 or TRBD2 (6 bases each). Germline V gene data show CDR1 as MNHEY and CDR2 as SVGAGI. The CDR3 sequence is 14 residues long. V lost 2 bases and J lost 1, with 7 bases in between.